Described below is a single T cell receptor beta chain sequence and its context. Its antigen is unknown. This sample was taken from a study of Ad26.COV2.S vaccination and SARS-CoV-2 variants. Study in general: Each vaccinee took Ad26.COV2.S intramuscularly, once or twice 56 days apart.

This table comes from immunoSEQ multiplex PCR, and its TCRdb copy is limited to in-frame clones, with some not included. The data hold hundreds of thousands of clones, with roughly 84% observed a single time. The treatment here: some 20 received Ad26.COV2.S at low or high dose, single or two shots; 5 received placebo; per-sample allocation not given. Samples were taken on day 63 after the first vaccine or placebo injection. Findings of the study overall: Spike-specific responses of CD8+ and CD4+ T cells were reported to display substantial breadth after vaccination. Similar non-spike TCR breadth was observed in recipients of vaccine and of placebo. Total responses of T cells may have been underestimated by the analyses of TCR breadth and depth.

The clonotype was recovered from a person aged 18-65 years who received the Ad26.COV2.S COVID-19 vaccine or a placebo. This specimen consisted of peripheral blood, obtained in a trial of Ad26.COV2.S vaccine versus placebo.

The CDR3 reads CASSYLPGVTEAFF. As DNA, the CDR3 is TGTGCCAGCAGTTACCTCCCCGGGGTCACTGAAGCTTTCTTT. V gene TRBV6-5 combines with J gene TRBJ1-1; D ambiguous. Germline V gives CDR1 MNHEY, CDR2 SVGAGI. The V and J ends lost 2 bases and 4 bases respectively, with 11 bases between them. The CDR3 extends over 14 amino acids.